The present T cell receptor beta chain was sequenced within a study of blood T cell dynamics during melanoma immunotherapy. Time point: week 3, after first cycle of checkpoint inhibitor. The assay was immunoSEQ multiplex PCR, and TCRdb's table has in-frame clones only and misses some. The data contain some 4,900 clones, 88% of them singletons. Trimming took 1 base from V and 5 from J, leaving 5 bases between them. Germline V CDR1 and CDR2: SGHDN, FVKESK. This CDR3 contains 12 residues. The specimen was blood, collected from a patient treated with checkpoint blockade. The sequence derives from a human donor with melanoma. The V call is TRBV14, the J call TRBJ2-5; no reliable D call. This CDR3 is CASSQGRETQYF. The CDR3 DNA sequence: TGTGCCAGCAGCCAAGGGCGGGAGACCCAGTACTTC.